This T cell receptor beta chain originates from a study of T cell responses to AZD1222 COVID-19 vaccine. On the study more broadly: Analysis merged second doses at about 4 or about 12 weeks.

This CDR3 has 13 amino acids. Germline loops: CDR1 WNHNN, CDR2 SYGVQD (reference sequence). V lost 7 bases and J lost 1, with 10 bases in between. The method was immunoSEQ multiplex PCR; TCRdb's version includes in-frame clones alone and lacks a portion of them. The sample lists tens of thousands of clones, 82% occurring once. This chain links TRBV10-1 with TRBJ1-1; no reliable D call. Here the sequenced sample was peripheral blood, taken on day 0 of AZD1222 vaccination. The TCR sequence derives from an adult in good health. The CDR3 nucleotides read TGCGCCAGCACGTTAGGGAGGAACACTGAAGCTTTCTTT. Protein: CASTLGRNTEAFF.